Listed below are T cell receptor beta chains from one sample, sequenced in a study of T cell changes during pregnancy in multiple sclerosis. TCRdb's table, derived via immunoSEQ multiplex PCR, lists solely in-frame clones and lacks some. The sample yields 40,000 to 60,000 clones, approximately 92% seen once. The material sequenced was CD4+ T cells from peripheral blood mononuclear cells, taken in the third trimester of pregnancy. These receptors originate from a female donor with multiple sclerosis, enrolled in a pregnancy study. Each CDR3 is given with its conserved first and last residue. Fields, in order: clone size, CDR3 length, V gene, D gene, J gene, CDR3 protein, CDR3 DNA. A D gene is named only where the DNA matches it firmly. A clone size is listed for some rows: how often the clone was seen (once, few, many), or a class if it is expanded.

>.|14|TRBV5-1|TRBD1|TRBJ2-7
CASSVTGVLGEQYF
TGCGCCAGCAGCGTAACAGGGGTTTTGGGCGAGCAGTACTTC
>.|17|TRBV7-8|.|TRBJ2-1
CASSLFPRQDSYNEQFF
TGTGCCAGCAGCTTATTCCCACGACAGGACTCCTACAATGAGCAGTTCTTC
>.|16|TRBV6-5|.|TRBJ1-5
CASSYLPTGSGQPQHF
TGTGCCAGCAGTTACCTTCCAACCGGGTCGGGTCAGCCCCAGCATTTT
>.|19|TRBV10-1|TRBD1|TRBJ2-3
CASSESWTGGEKSKDTQYF
TGCGCCAGCAGTGAGTCTTGGACAGGGGGCGAGAAGAGCAAAGATACGCAGTATTTT
>.|15|TRBV7-2|TRBD2|TRBJ2-7
CASSFIRLASSEQYF
TGTGCCAGCAGCTTTATTCGACTAGCGAGCAGCGAGCAGTACTTC
>.|14|TRBV18|.|TRBJ1-2
CASSPSGQNYGYTF
TGTGCCAGCTCACCGAGTGGACAGAACTATGGCTACACCTTC
>.|16|TRBV7-2|TRBD1|TRBJ1-6
CASSSGQGPYNSPLHF
TGTGCCAGCAGCTCGGGACAGGGACCTTATAATTCACCCCTCCACTTT
>.|13|TRBV7-3|TRBD1|TRBJ2-7
CASMGQGSYEQYF
TGTGCCAGCATGGGACAGGGCTCCTACGAGCAGTACTTC
>.|13|TRBV7-2|.|TRBJ2-2
CASSLRGSGELFF
TGTGCCAGCAGCTTAAGGGGCTCCGGGGAGCTGTTTTTT
>.|15|TRBV19|.|TRBJ1-5
CASSIVQVRNQPQHF
TGTGCCAGTAGTATAGTCCAGGTTCGCAATCAGCCCCAGCATTTT
>once|18|TRBV12-5|TRBD1|TRBJ1-6
CASGLAPTGAIVRSPLHF
TGTGCTAGTGGTTTGGCGCCTACAGGGGCTATTGTACGCTCACCCCTCCACTTT
>.|15|TRBV21-1|.|TRBJ2-5
CASSTGWDTKETQYF
TGTGCCAGCAGCACTGGGTGGGACACCAAAGAGACCCAGTACTTC
>.|15|TRBV19|TRBD1|TRBJ1-6
CASQGDRFYNSPLHF
TGTGCCAGCCAAGGGGACAGATTTTATAATTCACCCCTCCACTTT
>.|11|TRBV20-1|TRBD1|TRBJ1-1
CSAYRGGKAFF
TGCAGTGCGTACAGGGGCGGAAAAGCTTTCTTT
>.|16|TRBV5-6|.|TRBJ1-4
CASSLALTGSNEKLFF
TGTGCCAGCAGCTTGGCTTTAACTGGGAGTAATGAAAAACTGTTTTTT
>.|15|TRBV11-2|TRBD2|TRBJ2-1
CASSLNGGAQNEQFF
TGTGCCAGCAGCTTGAACGGGGGGGCACAGAATGAGCAGTTCTTC
>.|16|TRBV19|TRBD1|TRBJ1-2
CASSISGTGFNYGYTF
TGTGCCAGTAGCATTTCCGGGACAGGCTTTAACTATGGCTACACCTTC
>.|13|TRBV9|.|TRBJ1-6
CASSVSVNSPLHF
TGTGCCAGCAGCGTATCAGTTAATTCACCCCTCCACTTT